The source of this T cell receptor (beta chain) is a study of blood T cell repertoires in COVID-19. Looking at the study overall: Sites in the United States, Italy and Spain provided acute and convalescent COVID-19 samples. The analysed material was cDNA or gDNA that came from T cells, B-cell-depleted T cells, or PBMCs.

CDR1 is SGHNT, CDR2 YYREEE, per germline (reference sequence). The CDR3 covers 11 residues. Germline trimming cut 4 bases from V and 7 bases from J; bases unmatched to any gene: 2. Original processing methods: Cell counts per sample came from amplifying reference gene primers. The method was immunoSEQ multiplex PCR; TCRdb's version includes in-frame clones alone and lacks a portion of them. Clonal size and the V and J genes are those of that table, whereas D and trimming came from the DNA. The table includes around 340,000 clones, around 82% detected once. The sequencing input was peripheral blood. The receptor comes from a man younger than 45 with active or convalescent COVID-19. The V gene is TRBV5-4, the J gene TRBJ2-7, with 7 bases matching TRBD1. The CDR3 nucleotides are TGTGCCAGCAGCGTACAGGGGGAGCAGTACTTC. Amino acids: CASSVQGEQYF.